What follows are 11 T cell receptor beta chains derived from one specimen sequenced in a study of blood T cell repertoires in COVID-19. Some clones are missing from TCRdb's copy, which holds only in-frame ones; the method was immunoSEQ multiplex PCR. The sample has around 100,000 clones; 87% are singletons. Sequencing input: peripheral blood. All receptors come from a man aged 50 to 59 with acute or convalescent COVID-19.

This clone was recorded only once. The V and J genes are TRBV21-1 and TRBJ1-1; TRBD1 is the table's D call and was not checked against the DNA. TRBV21-1 is a recognized pseudogene. The CDR3 loop spans 16 amino acids. The CDR3 nucleotides are TGTGCCAGCAGCTCTCCGGGACAGGGCTTGAACACTGAAGCTTTCTTT. Translation gives CASSSPGQGLNTEAFF.

This rearrangement joins TRBV21-1 to TRBJ2-5; TRBD1 was called by the table and not checked on the DNA. TRBV21-1 constitutes a pseudogene. The CDR3 loop spans 14 amino acids. The CDR3 sequence: CASSNSGLQETQYF. CDR3 in DNA: TGTGCCAGCAGCAATTCAGGGCTCCAAGAGACCCAGTACTTC.

V is TRBV10-3 and J is TRBJ1-2, with 7 bases fitting TRBD1. The CDR3 has 13 amino acids. V gave up 8 bases and J gave up 6 bases; unmatched junction bases: 9. The germline CDR1 and CDR2 sequences are ENHRY and SYGVKD. CDR3 DNA: TGTGCCATCGGACAGGACGAGGGCAATGGCTACACCTTC. Amino acids: CAIGQDEGNGYTF.

The rearrangement joins TRBV5-6 to TRBJ2-2, with TRBD2 as a possible D gene (6 bases). The CDR3 length is 14 residues. In germline, CDR1 is SGHDT, CDR2 YYEEEE. The V end lost 4 bases, the J end lost 6 bases, and 13 bases lay between the germline ends. The DNA of the CDR3 is TGTGCCAGCAGCCGGGACTTCTCAGCCGGGGAGCTGTTTTTT. Amino acids: CASSRDFSAGELFF.

This chain links TRBV12-3 or TRBV12-4 with TRBJ2-3; D unclear. Deletions cut 5 bases from V and 7 bases from J, with 7 bases between. This CDR3 has 11 residues. In DNA, the CDR3 is TGTGCCAGCAGTCCCCAAAATACGCAGTATTTT. Its protein product is CASSPQNTQYF.

The rearrangement uses TRBV5-1 and TRBJ1-1; 9 bases fit TRBD1. V was pared by 2 bases and J by 10 bases, with 6 bases of the junction left unmatched. The V gene's germline CDR1 is SGHRS and CDR2 YFSETQ. This CDR3 region has 13 residues. The CDR3 sequence is CASSLGTGFGAFF. The CDR3 bases are TGCGCCAGCAGCTTAGGGACAGGGTTTGGAGCTTTCTTT. Full variable domain (outside the CDR3, taken from reference TRBV5-1 and TRBJ1-1): KAGVTQTPRYLIKTRGQQVTLSCSPISGHRSVSWYQQTPGQGLQFLFEYFSETQRNKGNFPGRFSGRQFSNSRSEMNVSTLELGDSALYLCASSLGTGFGAFFGQGTRLTVV.

This rearrangement joins TRBV24-1 to TRBJ2-1; 12 nucleotides align to TRBD2. This CDR3 region has 16 residues. From germline, CDR1 is KGHDR and CDR2 SFDVKD. With V trimmed by 3 bases and J by 8 bases, 7 bases remained unmatched. The CDR3 sequence: CATSDPGLAGKHEQFF. The CDR3 region has the DNA TGTGCCACCAGTGATCCCGGACTAGCGGGGAAACATGAGCAGTTCTTC.

The chain carries TRBV7-2 and TRBJ2-1; 8 positions match TRBD2. V was pared by 1 base and J by 8 bases, with 10 bases of the junction left unmatched. CDR1 SGHTA and CDR2 FQGNSA come from the germline V gene. The length of the CDR3 is 16 residues. The CDR3 bases are TGTGCCAGCAGCTTAGTAGGGACTAGAAGGACGGATGAGCAGTTCTTC. Protein product: CASSLVGTRRTDEQFF.

V is TRBV7-9 and J is TRBJ2-1; 8 bases map to TRBD1. This CDR3 has 15 amino acids. Looked up from germline, CDR1 is SEHNR and CDR2 is FQNEAQ (reference sequence). The V and J ends lost 5 bases and 4 bases, in that order; junction bases with no gene match: 7. The CDR3, as DNA: TGTGCCAGCAGCCCCCAGGGGGCGCATTACAATGAGCAGTTCTTC. As protein: CASSPQGAHYNEQFF.

The chain recombines TRBV10-1 with TRBJ2-2, with D possibly TRBD1 on 5 matching bases. Per the germline V gene, CDR1 is WNHNN and CDR2 is SYGVQD (reference sequence). The V gene lost 4 bases and the J gene lost 3 bases, with 6 bases spanning the gap. This CDR3 contains 13 residues. The CDR3 nucleotides read TGCGCCAGCAGTGTCAGGGACACCGGGGAGCTGTTTTTT. Its translation: CASSVRDTGELFF.

This clone was found once. The genes are TRBV9 and TRBJ2-6; 8 nucleotides agree with TRBD1. The CDR3 runs 18 residues. V lost 3 bases to trimming and J lost 5 bases; unmatched junction nucleotides: 13. Germline V gene sequence: CDR1 SGDLS, CDR2 YYNGEE. For the CDR3, the DNA is TGTGCCAGCAGCGACCCCTTCCAGGGGGCGCCCCGGGCCAACGTCCTGACTTTC. This sequence encodes CASSDPFQGAPRANVLTF.